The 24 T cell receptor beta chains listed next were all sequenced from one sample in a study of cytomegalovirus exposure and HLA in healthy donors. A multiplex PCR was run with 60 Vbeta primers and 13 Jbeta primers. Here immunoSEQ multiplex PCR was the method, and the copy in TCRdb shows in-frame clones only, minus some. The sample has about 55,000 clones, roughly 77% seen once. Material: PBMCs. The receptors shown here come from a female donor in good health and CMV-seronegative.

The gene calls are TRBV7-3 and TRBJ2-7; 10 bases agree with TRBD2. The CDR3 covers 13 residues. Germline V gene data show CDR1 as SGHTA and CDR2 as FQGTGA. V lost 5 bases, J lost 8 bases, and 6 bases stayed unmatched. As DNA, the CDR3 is TGTGCCAGCAGCCCTAGCGGGAGCGCTCAGCAGTACTTC. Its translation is CASSPSGSAQQYF.

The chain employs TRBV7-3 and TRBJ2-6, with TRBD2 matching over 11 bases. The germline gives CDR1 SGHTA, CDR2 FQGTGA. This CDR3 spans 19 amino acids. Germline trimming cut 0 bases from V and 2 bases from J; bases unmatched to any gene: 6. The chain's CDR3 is CASSLTLPSGGPGANVLTF. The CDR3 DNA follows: TGTGCCAGCAGCTTAACTCTACCTAGCGGGGGGCCTGGGGCCAACGTCCTGACTTTC.

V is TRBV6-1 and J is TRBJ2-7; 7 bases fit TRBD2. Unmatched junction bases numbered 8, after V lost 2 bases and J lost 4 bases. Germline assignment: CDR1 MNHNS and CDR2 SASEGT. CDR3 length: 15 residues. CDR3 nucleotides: TGTGCCAGCAGTGAATCTGTAGCGGGTGGGTACGAGCAGTACTTC. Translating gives CASSESVAGGYEQYF.

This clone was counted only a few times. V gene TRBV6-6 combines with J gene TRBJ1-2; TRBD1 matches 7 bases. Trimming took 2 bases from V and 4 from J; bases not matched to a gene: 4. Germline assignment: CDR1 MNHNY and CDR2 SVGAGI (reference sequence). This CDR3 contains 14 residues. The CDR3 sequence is CASSYTGQVYGYTF. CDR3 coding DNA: TGTGCCAGCAGTTACACCGGACAGGTCTATGGCTACACCTTC.

The CDR3 coding sequence is TGTGCCAGCAGCTTAAATTTGGACTCCCAATACGAGCAGTACTTC. This translates into CASSLNLDSQYEQYF. This chain connects TRBV7-8 to TRBJ2-5, with D possibly being TRBD2 (5 bases). TRBJ2-7 matches the DNA end more closely, so the J call is doubtful. Germline lookup yields CDR1 SGHVS and CDR2 FQNEAQ. CDR3 length: 15 residues.

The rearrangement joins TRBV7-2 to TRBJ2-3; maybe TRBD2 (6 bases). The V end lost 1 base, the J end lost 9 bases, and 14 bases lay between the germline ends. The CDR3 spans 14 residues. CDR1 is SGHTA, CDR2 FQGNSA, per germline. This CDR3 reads CASSLDGRQSTQYF. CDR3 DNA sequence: TGTGCCAGCAGCTTAGACGGGAGACAGAGCACGCAGTATTTT.

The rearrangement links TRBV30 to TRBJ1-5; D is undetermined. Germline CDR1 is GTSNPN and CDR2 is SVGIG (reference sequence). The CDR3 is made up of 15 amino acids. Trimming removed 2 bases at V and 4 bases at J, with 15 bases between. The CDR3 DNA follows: TGTGCCTGGAGTACACAGTCCTTCGGTAATCAGCCCCAGCATTTT. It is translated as CAWSTQSFGNQPQHF.

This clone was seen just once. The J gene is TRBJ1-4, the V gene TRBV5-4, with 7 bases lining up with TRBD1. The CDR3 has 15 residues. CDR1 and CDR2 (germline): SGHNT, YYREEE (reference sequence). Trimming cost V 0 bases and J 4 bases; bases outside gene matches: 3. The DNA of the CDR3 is TGTGCCAGCAGCTTGGATCAGGGGGTTAATGAAAAACTGTTTTTT. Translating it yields CASSLDQGVNEKLFF.

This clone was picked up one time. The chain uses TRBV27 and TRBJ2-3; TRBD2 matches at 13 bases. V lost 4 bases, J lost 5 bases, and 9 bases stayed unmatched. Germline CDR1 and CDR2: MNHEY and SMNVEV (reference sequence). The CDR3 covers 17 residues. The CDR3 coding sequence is TGTGCCAGCAGTTCACGTGGACTAGCGGGAGTCCAAGATACGCAGTATTTT. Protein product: CASSSRGLAGVQDTQYF.

The DNA of the CDR3 is TGTGCCAGCAGCTTCTTCGGGGACACCGGGGAGCTGTTTTTT. Amino acid sequence: CASSFFGDTGELFF. The J gene is TRBJ2-2, the V gene TRBV11-2; D is perhaps TRBD2 (5 bases). There are 14 residues in the CDR3. The ends were cut back, 3 bases at V and 3 bases at J, with 8 bases in the middle. Germline CDR1 reads SGHAT; CDR2 reads FQNNGV.

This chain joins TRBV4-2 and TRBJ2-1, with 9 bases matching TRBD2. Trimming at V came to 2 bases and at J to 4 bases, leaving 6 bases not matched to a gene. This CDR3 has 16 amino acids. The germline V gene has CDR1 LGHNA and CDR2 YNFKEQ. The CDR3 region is CASSQTRTSAYNEQFF. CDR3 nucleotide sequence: TGTGCCAGCAGCCAAACCCGGACTAGCGCTTACAATGAGCAGTTCTTC.

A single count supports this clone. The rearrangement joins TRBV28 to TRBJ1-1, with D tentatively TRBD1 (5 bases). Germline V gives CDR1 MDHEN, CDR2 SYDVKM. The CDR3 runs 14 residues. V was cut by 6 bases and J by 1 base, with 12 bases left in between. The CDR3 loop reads CASRRQSPNTEAFF. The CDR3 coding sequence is TGTGCCAGCAGAAGACAGTCCCCGAACACTGAAGCTTTCTTT.

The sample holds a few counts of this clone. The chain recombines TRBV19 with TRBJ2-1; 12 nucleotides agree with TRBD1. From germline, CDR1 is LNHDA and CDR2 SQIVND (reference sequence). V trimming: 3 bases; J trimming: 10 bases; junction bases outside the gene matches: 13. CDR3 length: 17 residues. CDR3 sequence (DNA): TGTGCCAGTAGTATTACCTTTGGGACAGGGGGCCGCTTGGAGCAGTTCTTC. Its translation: CASSITFGTGGRLEQFF.

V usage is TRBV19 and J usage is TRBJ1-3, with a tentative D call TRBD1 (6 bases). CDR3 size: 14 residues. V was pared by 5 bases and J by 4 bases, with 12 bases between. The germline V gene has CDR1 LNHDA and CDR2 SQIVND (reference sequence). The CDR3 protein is CASSAQGNGNTIYF. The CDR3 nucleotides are TGTGCCAGTAGTGCTCAGGGGAACGGAAACACCATATATTTT.

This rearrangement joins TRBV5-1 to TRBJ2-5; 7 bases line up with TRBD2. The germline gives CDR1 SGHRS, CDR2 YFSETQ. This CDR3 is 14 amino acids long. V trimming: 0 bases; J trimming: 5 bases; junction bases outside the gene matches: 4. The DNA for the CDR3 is TGCGCCAGCAGCTTGGGTAGCGGGTCGGAGACCCAGTACTTC. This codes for CASSLGSGSETQYF. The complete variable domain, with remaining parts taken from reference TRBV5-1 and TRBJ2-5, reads KAGVTQTPRYLIKTRGQQVTLSCSPISGHRSVSWYQQTPGQGLQFLFEYFSETQRNKGNFPGRFSGRQFSNSRSEMNVSTLELGDSALYLCASSLGSGSETQYFGPGTRLLVL.

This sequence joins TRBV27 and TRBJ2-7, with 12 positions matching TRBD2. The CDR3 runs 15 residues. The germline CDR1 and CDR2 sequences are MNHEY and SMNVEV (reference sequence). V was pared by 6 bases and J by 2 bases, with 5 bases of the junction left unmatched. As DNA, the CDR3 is TGTGCCAGCAGCTCTAGCGGGAGGGGTACCTACGAGCAGTACTTC. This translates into CASSSSGRGTYEQYF.

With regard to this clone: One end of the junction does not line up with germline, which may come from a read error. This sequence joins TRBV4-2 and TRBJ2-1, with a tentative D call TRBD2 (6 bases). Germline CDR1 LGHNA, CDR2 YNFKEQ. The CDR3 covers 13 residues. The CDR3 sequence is CASRQTGGNEQFF. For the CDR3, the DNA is TGTGCCAGCCGCCAAACCGGGGGCAATGAGCAGTTCTTC.

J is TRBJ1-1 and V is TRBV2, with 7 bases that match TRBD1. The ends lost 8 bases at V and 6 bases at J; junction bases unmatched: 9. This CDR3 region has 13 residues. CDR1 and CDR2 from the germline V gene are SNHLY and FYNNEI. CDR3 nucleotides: TGTGCCAGCCTGACAGGGCCCAGTGCTGAAGCTTTCTTT. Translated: CASLTGPSAEAFF.

The CDR3 DNA is TGTGCCAGCAGTTTACCCCTCACGGGCCAGCATTTT. The encoded protein is CASSLPLTGQHF. The chain couples TRBV28 to TRBJ1-5; D unresolved. This CDR3 contains 12 residues. The germline V gene has CDR1 MDHEN and CDR2 SYDVKM. V lost 2 bases and J 12 bases, leaving 11 bases between the germline ends.

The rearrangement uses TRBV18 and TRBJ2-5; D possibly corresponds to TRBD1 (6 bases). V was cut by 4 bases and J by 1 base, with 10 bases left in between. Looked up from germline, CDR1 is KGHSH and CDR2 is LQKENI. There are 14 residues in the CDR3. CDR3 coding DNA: TGTGCCAGCTCACTGGGGACAATCCAAGAGACCCAGTACTTC. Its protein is CASSLGTIQETQYF. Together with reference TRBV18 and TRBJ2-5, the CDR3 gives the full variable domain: NAGVMQNPRHLVRRRGQEARLRCSPMKGHSHVYWYRQLPEEGLKFMVYLQKENIIDESGMPKERFSAEFPKEGPSILRIQQVVRGDSAAYFCASSLGTIQETQYFGPGTRLLVL.

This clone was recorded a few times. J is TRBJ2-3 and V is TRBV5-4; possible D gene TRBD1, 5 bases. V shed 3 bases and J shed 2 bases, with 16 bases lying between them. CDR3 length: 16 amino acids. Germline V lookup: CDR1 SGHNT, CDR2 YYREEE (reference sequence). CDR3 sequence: CASSSTGLKYTDTQYF. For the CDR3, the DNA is TGTGCCAGCAGCTCAACAGGCCTCAAATACACAGATACGCAGTATTTT. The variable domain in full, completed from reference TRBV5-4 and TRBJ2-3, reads ETGVTQSPTHLIKTRGQQVTLRCSSQSGHNTVSWYQQALGQGPQFIFQYYREEENGRGNFPPRFSGLQFPNYSSELNVNALELDDSALYLCASSSTGLKYTDTQYFGPGTRLTVL.

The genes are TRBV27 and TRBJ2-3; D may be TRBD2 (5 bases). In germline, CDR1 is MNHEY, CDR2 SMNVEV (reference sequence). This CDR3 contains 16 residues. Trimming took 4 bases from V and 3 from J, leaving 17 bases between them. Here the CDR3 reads CASSSLTSRRTDTQYF. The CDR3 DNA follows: TGTGCCAGCAGTTCGTTAACCTCGAGGAGGACAGATACGCAGTATTTT.

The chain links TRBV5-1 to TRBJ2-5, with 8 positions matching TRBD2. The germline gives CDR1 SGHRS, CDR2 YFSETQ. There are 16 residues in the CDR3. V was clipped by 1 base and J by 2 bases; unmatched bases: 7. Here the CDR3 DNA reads TGCGCCAGCAGCTTGAATCCGGCGGGGGGTCAAGAGACCCAGTACTTC. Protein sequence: CASSLNPAGGQETQYF.

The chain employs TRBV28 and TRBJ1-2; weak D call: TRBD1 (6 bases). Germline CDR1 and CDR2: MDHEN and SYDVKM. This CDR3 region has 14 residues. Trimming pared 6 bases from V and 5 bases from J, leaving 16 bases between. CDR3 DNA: TGTGCCAGCAGAGGGGGTCGCAGGGTTTATGGCTACACCTTC. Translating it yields CASRGGRRVYGYTF.